The clone carrying this T cell receptor (beta chain) was picked up many times. The target antigen is unknown. This sample was taken from a study of T cells after yellow fever vaccination. The overall study: Those fractions that held only low numbers of cells were prepared using the SMART-Seq v4 Ultra Low Input RNA kit.

Germline V gives CDR1 SGHRS, CDR2 YFSETQ. The CDR3 length is 15 residues. After removal of 4 bases from V and 6 bases from J, the junction contained 9 bases not matched to a gene. Overall study results and limits: The CD4 compartment and the CD8 compartment contained a small share of clonotypes in common. The secondary response was weaker, and its peak arrived faster, on day 5 versus 15.

A universal primer site and UMIs were added as TCR cDNA was made by 5'RACE template switching. TCRdb re-called the 5' RACE reads with MiXCR, one entry per CDR3 protein. The profile shows 300,000 or so distinct CDR3 sequences, 6.5% to 8.5% of them singletons. The clonotype originates from a man aged 18 to 29 who received the YFV17D yellow fever vaccine. The gene calls are TRBV5-1 and TRBJ1-4; 7 bases agree with TRBD1. The sequenced sample was PBMCs, obtained about 49 days after the first yellow fever vaccination. DNA for the CDR3: TGCGCCAGCAGCCCGTCCCGGGACAGTTATGAAAAACTGTTTTTT. This sequence encodes CASSPSRDSYEKLFF.